This T cell receptor (beta chain) was documented in a study of cytomegalovirus exposure and HLA in healthy donors. Study findings and constraints: An Asian-associated ancestry cluster reportedly showed fewer N-insertions than the roughly 700-donor mean in a later analysis. The study assumed roughly uniform donor sequencing depth for presence/absence analyses.

Donors were nominally healthy when sampled, though unrecorded immune exposures were likely. The primer mix had 60 Vbeta and 13 Jbeta primers. Profiling relied on immunoSEQ multiplex PCR, and the TCRdb table lists in-frame clones only, not all of them. This sample's table reports about 67,000 clones. Comment on this clone: The antigen remains unidentified.

This TCR was sampled from a woman aged 30 to 39 in good health and CMV-seronegative. The sequencing sample was made of PBMCs.

This chain's CDR3 is CASSEALGGPYEQYF. The CDR3, as DNA: TGTGCCAGCAGTGAGGCGCTAGGGGGCCCCTACGAGCAGTACTTC. The chain carries TRBV6-1 and TRBJ2-7; 7 bases agree with TRBD1. With V trimmed by 3 bases and J by 2 bases, 7 bases remained unmatched. The CDR3 runs 15 residues. Germline CDR1 MNHNS, CDR2 SASEGT.